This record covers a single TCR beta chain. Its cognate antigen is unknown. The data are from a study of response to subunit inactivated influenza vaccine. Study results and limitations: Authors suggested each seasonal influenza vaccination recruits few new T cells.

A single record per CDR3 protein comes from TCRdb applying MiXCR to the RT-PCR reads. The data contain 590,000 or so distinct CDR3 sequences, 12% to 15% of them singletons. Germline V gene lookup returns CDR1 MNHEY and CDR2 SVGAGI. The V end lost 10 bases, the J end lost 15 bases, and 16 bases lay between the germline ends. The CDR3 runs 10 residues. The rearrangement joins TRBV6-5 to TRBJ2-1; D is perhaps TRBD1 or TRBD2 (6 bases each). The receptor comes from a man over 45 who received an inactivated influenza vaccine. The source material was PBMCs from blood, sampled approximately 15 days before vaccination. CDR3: CATKSGARFF. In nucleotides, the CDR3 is TGTGCCACTAAATCGGGGGCTCGGTTCTTC.